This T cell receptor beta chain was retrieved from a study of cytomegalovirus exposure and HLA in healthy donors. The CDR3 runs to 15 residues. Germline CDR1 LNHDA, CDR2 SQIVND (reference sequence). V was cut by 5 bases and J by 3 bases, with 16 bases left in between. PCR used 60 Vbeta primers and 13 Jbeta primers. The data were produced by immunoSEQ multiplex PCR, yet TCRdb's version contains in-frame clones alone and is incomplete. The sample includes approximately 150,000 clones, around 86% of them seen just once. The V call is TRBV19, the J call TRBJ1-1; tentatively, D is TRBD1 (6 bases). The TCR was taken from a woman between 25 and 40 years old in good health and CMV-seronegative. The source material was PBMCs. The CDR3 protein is CASSQTGIPDTEAFF. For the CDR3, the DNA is TGTGCCAGTAGTCAAACAGGGATCCCGGACACTGAAGCTTTCTTT.